The clone carrying this T cell receptor beta chain was observed at least ten times. CDR1 is SEHNR and CDR2 is FQNEAQ in the germline V gene (reference sequence). The CDR3 loop spans 14 amino acids. V lost 5 bases and J lost 1, with 8 bases in between. The data derive from a study of molecular identifiers for immune sequencing clone quantification. TCRdb reprocessed the PCR reads via MiXCR and lists one record per CDR3 protein. Among fewer than 350,000 distinct CDR3 sequences listed, 20% to 25% were seen once. The sequence was collected from a human donor in good health. Some libraries in this study had Jurkat cell RNA spiked in. The genes are TRBV7-9 and TRBJ2-2; D call uncertain. The sequenced material came from naive CD8+ T cells from blood, with Jurkat cell RNA spiked in. Subset defined: FACS-sorted CD8+CD4-CCR7+CD45RA+ naive T cells. The CDR3 sequence is CASSTRQNTGELFF. DNA for the CDR3: TGTGCCAGCAGCACCCGACAGAACACCGGGGAGCTGTTTTTT.